A single sample gave rise to the 27 T cell receptor beta chains below, sequenced in a study of cytomegalovirus exposure and HLA in healthy donors. PCR involved 60 Vbeta and 13 Jbeta primers. Clones were sequenced by immunoSEQ multiplex PCR, and TCRdb holds only the in-frame ones, with some missing. The sample lists about 90,000 clones, 79% seen once, with about 2.5% in the top ten. The sequencing sample was made of PBMCs. The receptors derive from a man aged 25-45 years in good health and CMV-seronegative.

This clone turned up a few times. The chain combines TRBV10-3 with TRBJ1-1; D unresolved. This CDR3 has 14 amino acids. Germline V gives CDR1 ENHRY, CDR2 SYGVKD. The V end lost 11 bases, the J end lost 2 bases, and 18 bases lay between the germline ends. CDR3 protein: CAAQTRRDNTEAFF. In DNA form, the CDR3 reads TGTGCCGCGCAAACCAGGAGGGATAACACTGAAGCTTTCTTT.

V gene TRBV5-6 combines with J gene TRBJ2-7; a possible D gene is TRBD2 (6 bases). Germline CDR1 and CDR2: SGHDT and YYEEEE. The V end was cut by 4 bases, the J end by 0 bases, with 17 bases between. The CDR3 loop spans 16 amino acids. This CDR3 reads CASSPTWGESSYEQYF. The DNA of the CDR3 is TGTGCCAGCAGCCCAACCTGGGGGGAAAGCTCCTACGAGCAGTACTTC.

The genes are TRBV28 and TRBJ2-5, with 7 bases lining up with TRBD2. This CDR3 is 15 amino acids long. CDR1 MDHEN and CDR2 SYDVKM come from the germline V gene. V shed 6 bases and J 5 bases; nucleotides not matched to a gene: 12. Here the CDR3 reads CASSLVGGERETQYF. The DNA for the CDR3 is TGTGCCAGCAGCTTGGTGGGGGGGGAGCGGGAGACCCAGTACTTC. Together with reference TRBV28 and TRBJ2-5, the CDR3 gives the full variable domain: DVKVTQSSRYLVKRTGEKVFLECVQDMDHENMFWYRQDPGLGLRLIYFSYDVKMKEKGDIPEGYSVSREKKERFSLILESASTNQTSMYLCASSLVGGERETQYFGPGTRLLVL.

The rearrangement joins TRBV18 to TRBJ2-7, with a possible D match to TRBD1 (6 bases). CDR1 and CDR2 (germline): KGHSH, LQKENI. The V gene lost 4 bases and the J gene lost 7 bases, with 11 bases spanning the gap. CDR3 length: 12 amino acids. The CDR3 loop reads CASSLLGGEQYF. The CDR3 DNA reads TGTGCCAGCTCACTCCTAGGGGGAGAGCAGTACTTC.

The chain joins TRBV6-5 to TRBJ1-5; perhaps TRBD1 as D (5 bases). CDR3 size: 15 residues. V was clipped by 7 bases and J by 4 bases, with 17 bases between them. CDR1 and CDR2 from the germline V gene are MNHEY and SVGAGI. CDR3 DNA: TGTGCCAGCATCTCGGGAGGGGTTAGGAATCAGCCCCAGCATTTT. Translating it yields CASISGGVRNQPQHF.

The chain combines TRBV27 with TRBJ2-7; D unclear. The germline CDR1 and CDR2 sequences are MNHEY and SMNVEV (reference sequence). CDR3 length: 13 residues. Trimming shortened V by 11 bases and J by 5 bases, and 19 bases separated the two germline ends. The CDR3 loop is CAVAERSWDEQYF. In DNA form, the CDR3 reads TGTGCCGTCGCGGAGAGGAGTTGGGACGAGCAGTACTTC.

In DNA, the CDR3 is TGTGCCACCCGATCTCTGGCCTCTGGAAACACCATATATTTT. Translation: CATRSLASGNTIYF. V and J are TRBV19 and TRBJ1-3; D is unclear. V lost 10 bases, J lost 0 bases, and 13 bases lay in between. Germline CDR1 and CDR2: LNHDA and SQIVND (reference sequence). The CDR3 runs to 14 residues.

This chain links TRBV19 with TRBJ2-5, with D possibly being TRBD1 (6 bases). V lost 1 base and J 2 bases, leaving 11 bases between the germline ends. CDR1 LNHDA and CDR2 SQIVND come from the germline V gene (reference sequence). The CDR3 totals 15 residues. This chain's CDR3 is CASSIGGTRQETQYF. CDR3 DNA sequence: TGTGCCAGTAGTATAGGGGGGACAAGACAAGAGACCCAGTACTTC.

The table lists this clone with a few counts. CDR3 loop: CASTQTAGIGQPQHF. CDR3 DNA: TGTGCCAGCACCCAAACGGCAGGGATTGGACAGCCCCAGCATTTT. The chain employs TRBV6-1 and TRBJ1-5; possibly TRBD1 for D (5 bases). V lost 7 bases and J lost 7, with 20 bases in between. The germline V gene has CDR1 MNHNS and CDR2 SASEGT. The CDR3 is 15 amino acids.

V and J are TRBV20-1 and TRBJ2-7, with D hard to call. The CDR3 covers 11 residues. Trimming removed 6 bases from V and 6 bases from J, with 12 bases in between. CDR1 is DFQATT, CDR2 SNEGSKA, per germline (reference sequence). The chain's CDR3 is CSAPQAFEQYF. The CDR3 coding sequence is TGCAGTGCCCCGCAGGCTTTCGAGCAGTACTTC.

The chain couples TRBV6-1 to TRBJ2-7; 8 positions match TRBD1. This CDR3 has 12 residues. With V trimmed by 8 bases and J by 3 bases, 3 bases remained unmatched. Germline V gives CDR1 MNHNS, CDR2 SASEGT. This CDR3 reads CASWDRLYEQYF. The CDR3 DNA follows: TGTGCCAGCTGGGACAGGCTCTACGAGCAGTACTTC.

This clone has more than one count but fewer than ten. This sequence joins TRBV7-9 and TRBJ1-3; 8 nucleotides agree with TRBD1. The CDR3 runs 15 residues. Germline CDR1 reads SEHNR; CDR2 reads FQNEAQ (reference sequence). V lost 3 bases and J lost 1; bases outside the gene matches: 2. The CDR3 region is CASSFQGASGNTIYF. CDR3 coding DNA: TGTGCCAGCAGCTTTCAGGGGGCGTCTGGAAACACCATATATTTT.

Only a few counts were recorded for this clone. The gene calls are TRBV25-1 and TRBJ2-4; D is perhaps TRBD2 (6 bases). The CDR3 sequence is 12 residues long. Germline assignment: CDR1 MGHDK and CDR2 SYGVNS. V was clipped by 5 bases and J by 8 bases, with 10 bases between them. In nucleotides, the CDR3 is TGTGCCAGCAGTAGATGGGGGGACATTCAGTACTTC. Translated, it gives CASSRWGDIQYF.

This rearrangement joins TRBV5-1 to TRBJ2-1; 7 nucleotides agree with TRBD2. Trimming at V came to 4 bases and at J to 8 bases, leaving 12 bases not matched to a gene. This CDR3 region has 15 residues. Germline V gene sequence: CDR1 SGHRS, CDR2 YFSETQ. This CDR3 reads CASSQRDSTWDEQFF. DNA for the CDR3: TGCGCCAGCAGCCAGCGGGACTCCACTTGGGATGAGCAGTTCTTC.

The chain uses TRBV2 and TRBJ2-3; 10 bases align to TRBD2. Per germline, CDR1 SNHLY and CDR2 FYNNEI. V lost 6 bases, J lost 1 base, and 1 base stayed unmatched. The CDR3 has 14 residues. CDR3 in amino acids: CASRTSGRTDTQYF. The CDR3 DNA sequence: TGTGCCAGCAGGACTAGCGGGCGCACAGATACGCAGTATTTT.

V usage is TRBV23-1 and J usage is TRBJ2-1, with 14 positions matching TRBD2. TRBV23-1 qualifies as an ORF whose function is uncertain. CDR3 length equals 17 residues. J was trimmed by 13 bases and V by 0 bases; bases with no gene match: 11. The CDR3 DNA reads TGCGCCAGCAGTCAATCCGGACTAGCGGGGGGTGCCTGCGACCAGTTCTTC. This translates into CASSQSGLAGGACDQFF.

The J gene is TRBJ1-5, the V gene TRBV6-5; D perhaps matches TRBD1 (5 bases). The germline V and J ends were trimmed by 5 bases and 6 bases, with 17 bases remaining between them. CDR1 and CDR2 from the germline V gene are MNHEY and SVGAGI. CDR3 length equals 15 residues. As DNA, the CDR3 is TGTGCCAGCAGTAGGGAATCCGGGGGGGGTCAGCCCCAGCATTTT. Protein sequence: CASSRESGGGQPQHF.

The genes are TRBV2 and TRBJ1-1; D is unclear. The V end was cut by 2 bases, the J end by 0 bases, with 10 bases between. Germline CDR1 is SNHLY and CDR2 is FYNNEI. The CDR3 extends over 15 amino acids. The CDR3 loop reads CASSEPGSMNTEAFF. The CDR3 region has the DNA TGTGCCAGCAGTGAACCTGGCAGTATGAACACTGAAGCTTTCTTT.

The chain joins TRBV7-6 to TRBJ2-6; no clear D gene. Trimming pared 0 bases from V and 1 base from J, leaving 7 bases between. Germline CDR1 and CDR2: SGHVS and FNYEAQ. The CDR3 covers 16 residues. CDR3 residues: CASSLAPGSGANVLTF. The CDR3 region has the DNA TGTGCCAGCAGCTTAGCACCGGGTTCTGGGGCCAACGTCCTGACTTTC.

Only one count was recorded for this clone. The chain's CDR3 is CASSLSGTASLYGYTF. The CDR3 nucleotides read TGTGCCAGCAGCTTATCCGGGACAGCGTCACTCTATGGCTACACCTTC. The chain carries TRBV7-9 and TRBJ1-2, with 7 bases fitting TRBD1. The CDR3 is made up of 16 amino acids. J gave up 4 bases and V 2 bases, and 10 bases lay outside the gene matches. Per germline, CDR1 SEHNR and CDR2 FQNEAQ (reference sequence).

V and J are TRBV29-1 and TRBJ1-2; tentatively, D is TRBD1 (5 bases). V lost 2 bases, J lost 6 bases, and 13 bases lay in between. CDR1 and CDR2 from the germline V gene are SQVTM and ANQGSEA. The CDR3 spans 13 residues. CDR3 DNA sequence: TGCAGCGTTGAAAAAGTTTGGGGGGATGGCTACACCTTC. As protein: CSVEKVWGDGYTF.

V and J are TRBV4-1 and TRBJ2-1, with no clear D. The CDR3 has 11 amino acids. Per the germline V gene, CDR1 is MGHRA and CDR2 is YSYEKL. The ends were cut back, 4 bases at V and 8 bases at J, with 6 bases in the middle. The CDR3 DNA sequence: TGCGCCAGCAGCCCAGGCGATGAGCAGTTCTTC. Its protein product is CASSPGDEQFF.

A few counts support this clone. V usage is TRBV28 and J usage is TRBJ2-5; 8 nucleotides line up with TRBD1. Germline CDR1 is MDHEN and CDR2 is SYDVKM. Germline trimming cut 3 bases from V and 4 bases from J; bases unmatched to any gene: 7. The CDR3 loop spans 15 amino acids. CDR3 protein: CASSFGQGAGETQYF. For the CDR3, the DNA is TGTGCCAGCAGTTTTGGCCAGGGGGCAGGAGAGACCCAGTACTTC.

The rearrangement uses TRBV14 and TRBJ2-5; tentatively, D is TRBD2 (5 bases). The germline V gene has CDR1 SGHDN and CDR2 FVKESK. The length of the CDR3 is 13 residues. Trimming took off 1 base at V and 6 bases at J, with 9 bases between the two ends. CDR3 nucleotide sequence: TGTGCCAGCAGCCAAGGAGGGTGGAAGACCCAGTACTTC. Protein: CASSQGGWKTQYF.

The chain recombines TRBV29-1 with TRBJ2-5; 7 positions agree with TRBD2. The CDR3 contains 13 residues. CDR1 and CDR2 (germline): SQVTM, ANQGSEA. V gave up 6 bases and J gave up 0 bases; unmatched junction bases: 4. Here the CDR3 reads CSVAGTNQETQYF. DNA for the CDR3: TGCAGCGTGGCCGGGACTAACCAAGAGACCCAGTACTTC.

The chain joins TRBV28 to TRBJ2-6; 8 nucleotides agree with TRBD2. The V gene's germline CDR1 is MDHEN and CDR2 SYDVKM. The CDR3 spans 15 residues. Trimming at V came to 7 bases and at J to 0 bases, leaving 2 bases not matched to a gene. The DNA of the CDR3 is TGTGCCAGCATCGGGGGGGGCTCTGGGGCCAACGTCCTGACTTTC. Amino acid sequence: CASIGGGSGANVLTF.

This chain joins TRBV4-2 and TRBJ2-6; unclear D gene. The germline V and J ends were trimmed by 0 bases and 2 bases, with 8 bases remaining between them. Germline V gene lookup returns CDR1 LGHNA and CDR2 YNFKEQ. CDR3 size: 16 residues. CDR3 in amino acids: CASSQEVSAGANVLTF. Written as DNA, the CDR3 is TGTGCCAGCAGCCAAGAAGTGTCAGCTGGGGCCAACGTCCTGACTTTC.